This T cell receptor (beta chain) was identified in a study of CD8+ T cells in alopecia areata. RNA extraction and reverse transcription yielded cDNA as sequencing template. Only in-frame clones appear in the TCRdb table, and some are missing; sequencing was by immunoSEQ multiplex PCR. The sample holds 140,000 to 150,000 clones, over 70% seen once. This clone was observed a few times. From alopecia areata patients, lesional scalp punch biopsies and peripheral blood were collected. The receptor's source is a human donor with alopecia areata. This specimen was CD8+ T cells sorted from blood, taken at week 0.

CDR3 nucleotides: TGTGCCAGCAGGGTGAGGACAGCAAACCAAGAGACCCAGTACTTC. Protein: CASRVRTANQETQYF. The rearrangement joins TRBV28 to TRBJ2-5; TRBD1 is a possible D gene (6 bases). CDR3 length: 15 residues. V lost 6 bases, J lost 0 bases, and 14 bases lay in between. Germline values: CDR1 MDHEN, CDR2 SYDVKM.